These 10 T cell receptor beta chains originate from one sample sequenced in a study of shared clonotypes between healthy human individuals. Here immunoSEQ multiplex PCR was the method, and the copy in TCRdb shows in-frame clones only, minus some. The sample carries 2 million to 3 million clones, around nine tenths recorded once. Sample: naive CD4+ T cells sorted from blood. Regarding subset: CD45RA+ positively selected. The receptors stem from a man aged 18 to 29 in good health.

The chain uses TRBV10-2 and TRBJ2-1; D uncertain. V lost 6 bases to trimming and J lost 12 bases, with 12 bases between them. There are 11 residues in the CDR3. The V gene's germline CDR1 is WSHSY and CDR2 SAAADI. The CDR3 spells CASSSNDMQFF. The CDR3, as DNA: TGCGCCAGCAGCTCAAACGATATGCAGTTCTTC.

This chain connects TRBV21-1 to TRBJ2-7; the D call TRBD1 from the table was never checked on the DNA. TRBV21-1 is an annotated pseudogene. The CDR3 contains 16 residues. The CDR3 nucleotides read TGTGCCAGCCCTCGAGGGACAGGCCGAACCGGTTACGAGCAGTACTTC. Its translation: CASPRGTGRTGYEQYF.

The chain joins TRBV6-6 to TRBJ1-1; TRBD1 matches 7 bases. V gave up 2 bases and J gave up 1 base; unmatched junction bases: 4. The CDR3 runs to 15 residues. Germline assignment: CDR1 MNHNY and CDR2 SVGAGI (reference sequence). The CDR3 reads CASSYLSGGNTEAFF. The CDR3 nucleotides are TGTGCCAGCAGTTACCTGTCAGGGGGGAACACTGAAGCTTTCTTT.

On this clone: The sample holds other DNA sequences that translate to the same CDR3. The chain couples TRBV10-3 to TRBJ2-2, with D uncertain. This CDR3 is 14 amino acids long. V gave up 6 bases and J gave up 2 bases, with 10 bases separating them. Per the germline V gene, CDR1 is ENHRY and CDR2 is SYGVKD. Here the CDR3 DNA reads TGTGCCATCAGATCCGGCGGCAACACCGGGGAGCTGTTTTTT. Its translation is CAIRSGGNTGELFF.

J is TRBJ2-7 and V is TRBV18; 9 bases are a match to TRBD1. J gave up 6 bases and V 2 bases, and 11 bases lay outside the gene matches. CDR1 KGHSH and CDR2 LQKENI come from the germline V gene. The CDR3 totals 16 residues. CDR3 DNA sequence: TGTGCCAGCTCACCAGTCACAGGGGGCGCGTCTCTCGAGCAGTACTTC. Encoded protein: CASSPVTGGASLEQYF. The full variable domain, with the rest looked up from reference TRBV18 and TRBJ2-7, is NAGVMQNPRHLVRRRGQEARLRCSPMKGHSHVYWYRQLPEEGLKFMVYLQKENIIDESGMPKERFSAEFPKEGPSILRIQQVVRGDSAAYFCASSPVTGGASLEQYFGPGTRLTVT.

V is TRBV4-1 and J is TRBJ1-1; D not certain. Trimming removed 0 bases from V and 0 bases from J, with 5 bases in between. Germline CDR1 reads MGHRA; CDR2 reads YSYEKL. CDR3 length: 14 residues. As DNA, the CDR3 is TGCGCCAGCAGCCAAGATATGGTGAACACTGAAGCTTTCTTT. Translated, it gives CASSQDMVNTEAFF.

V is TRBV6-6 and J is TRBJ1-5; TRBD1 matches 8 bases. With 6 bases clipped from V and 0 bases from J, the junction kept 4 bases outside the gene matches. Germline V gives CDR1 MNHNY, CDR2 SVGAGI (reference sequence). The CDR3 runs 15 residues. The CDR3 coding sequence is TGTGCCAGCAGCCAGGACAGGGTTAGCAATCAGCCCCAGCATTTT. Its protein is CASSQDRVSNQPQHF.

The V call is TRBV9, the J call TRBJ2-5; D not resolved. The CDR3 contains 14 residues. Trimming removed 0 bases from V and 5 bases from J, with 11 bases in between. From germline, CDR1 is SGDLS and CDR2 YYNGEE. The CDR3 DNA reads as TGTGCCAGCAGCGTAGGGTCCCACGGGGAGACCCAGTACTTC. Translating it yields CASSVGSHGETQYF.

The chain uses TRBV14 and TRBJ2-1; possible D gene TRBD1, 6 bases. This CDR3 is 13 amino acids long. Germline lookup yields CDR1 SGHDN and CDR2 FVKESK. V was shortened by 10 bases and J by 2 bases, with 12 bases between the two germline ends. The CDR3 DNA reads as TGTGCCATCCCCCAGGGGACCTACAATGAGCAGTTCTTC. Residues: CAIPQGTYNEQFF.

V is TRBV6-5 and J is TRBJ2-5, with 8 bases matching TRBD2. J lost 5 bases, V lost 0 bases, and 8 bases had no gene match. CDR3 size: 16 residues. From germline, CDR1 is MNHEY and CDR2 SVGAGI. The CDR3 loop is CASSYSATSGRETQYF. DNA of the CDR3: TGTGCCAGCAGTTACTCCGCCACTAGCGGCCGTGAGACCCAGTACTTC.